Shown below are 21 T cell receptor beta chains from a single sample sequenced in a study of blood T cells in healthy people across ages. The use of a sample-barcoded 5' primer and a J-beta primer mix characterized a second PCR of 7 to 11 cycles. TCRdb fed the 5' RACE reads into MiXCR, producing one record per CDR3 protein. The sample contains 910,000 or so distinct CDR3 sequences, about 51% of which appear only once. Sequences were obtained from blood. These receptors came from an older woman in good health.

The V call is TRBV5-1, the J call TRBJ1-1, with D possibly matching TRBD1 (5 bases). The germline gives CDR1 SGHRS, CDR2 YFSETQ. This CDR3 has 12 residues. V gave up 3 bases and J gave up 6 bases, with 9 bases separating them. The CDR3 DNA reads TGCGCCAGCAGCTCGGGGGGGGCTGAAGCTTTCTTT. This sequence encodes CASSSGGAEAFF.

The V and J genes are TRBV19 and TRBJ2-3; TRBD1 matches 10 bases. Germline trimming cut 10 bases from V and 4 bases from J; bases unmatched to any gene: 8. The CDR3 has 14 residues. Germline lookup yields CDR1 LNHDA and CDR2 SQIVND (reference sequence). The CDR3 DNA reads as TGTGCCACTCGACAGGGGGCACGGGCAGATACGCAGTATTTT. Translated: CATRQGARADTQYF.

The chain uses TRBV28 and TRBJ1-2; D remains unclear. The CDR3 has 17 amino acids. The germline V and J ends were trimmed by 8 bases and 4 bases, with 26 bases remaining between them. Germline CDR1 MDHEN, CDR2 SYDVKM. As DNA, the CDR3 is TGTGCCAGCTATAAGTTCGGTAGTTTGTCCCAGACCTATGGCTACACCTTC. It translates to CASYKFGSLSQTYGYTF.

This chain links TRBV28 with TRBJ2-7; maybe TRBD2 (5 bases). V was cut by 5 bases and J by 5 bases, with 22 bases left in between. The length of the CDR3 is 16 residues. Germline V gene lookup returns CDR1 MDHEN and CDR2 SYDVKM. CDR3 sequence (DNA): TGTGCCAGCAGTAGCCCGGGATCACCCCCACGGAACGAGCAGTACTTC. Amino acids: CASSSPGSPPRNEQYF. The whole variable domain, remainder taken from reference TRBV28 and TRBJ2-7, is DVKVTQSSRYLVKRTGEKVFLECVQDMDHENMFWYRQDPGLGLRLIYFSYDVKMKEKGDIPEGYSVSREKKERFSLILESASTNQTSMYLCASSSPGSPPRNEQYFGPGTRLTVT.

V gene TRBV20-1 combines with J gene TRBJ2-2; D not resolved. This CDR3 region has 16 residues. Germline CDR1 DFQATT, CDR2 SNEGSKA (reference sequence). The V and J ends lost 6 bases and 1 base respectively, with 18 bases between them. CDR3 in DNA: TGCAGTGCCATGGGTCCCGACACAAAGAACACCGGGGAGCTGTTTTTT. It encodes CSAMGPDTKNTGELFF.

This CDR3 reads CASSLAGGVQETQYF. The CDR3 DNA follows: TGTGCCAGCAGTTTAGCGGGCGGGGTTCAAGAGACCCAGTACTTC. This sequence joins TRBV12-3 or TRBV12-4 and TRBJ2-5, with D possibly matching TRBD2 (6 bases). The V end lost 0 bases, the J end lost 2 bases, and 10 bases lay between the germline ends. This CDR3 contains 15 residues.

This clonotype was observed a handful of times. A much larger clone sits a single nucleotide away, making a read error possible. This rearrangement joins TRBV11-2 to TRBJ2-7, with 8 bases identical to TRBD2. The V gene end was trimmed by 1 base and the J gene end by 6 bases; junction bases not matched to a gene: 11. Germline V lookup: CDR1 SGHAT, CDR2 FQNNGV. This CDR3 comprises 16 residues. CDR3 in amino acids: CASSLVAGLAVCEQYF. CDR3 DNA: TGTGCCAGCAGCTTAGTAGCCGGACTAGCAGTTTGCGAGCAGTACTTC.

The chain employs TRBV3-1 and TRBJ2-5; 7 bases agree with TRBD2. Judging by the DNA end, TRBJ2-7 fits better; the J call may be wrong. Germline V gene lookup returns CDR1 LGHDT and CDR2 YNNKEL (reference sequence). The CDR3 length is 14 residues. CDR3 residues: CASSQGPSGYEQYF. Written as DNA, the CDR3 is TGTGCCAGCAGCCAAGGGCCTAGCGGCTACGAGCAGTACTTC.

The chain has TRBV18 and TRBJ2-1, with 7 bases lining up with TRBD2. The J call may be incorrect, as the DNA end agrees better with TRBJ2-7. The CDR3 totals 16 residues. Germline assignment: CDR1 KGHSH and CDR2 LQKENI. The CDR3 DNA is TGTGCCAGCTCACCAAGACTAGCAGCTTCCTACAATGAGCAGTACTTC. Amino acids: CASSPRLAASYNEQYF.

The rearrangement uses TRBV7-2 and TRBJ1-5; D call uncertain. Trimming left V 5 bases short and J 5 bases short, with 10 bases between. The CDR3 has 13 amino acids. Germline-derived CDR1 and CDR2 are SGHTA and FQGNSA. The CDR3 nucleotides read TGTGCCAGCAGCGGTAGGGCAGATCAGCCCCAGCATTTT. Its protein is CASSGRADQPQHF.

This clonotype was detected a few times. This rearrangement joins TRBV11-2 to TRBJ2-3, with D uncertain. Germline assignment: CDR1 SGHAT and CDR2 FQNNGV. The ends were cut back, 2 bases at V and 1 base at J, with 13 bases in the middle. This CDR3 comprises 16 residues. The CDR3 nucleotides read TGTGCCAGCAGCTTAAGGCTTGGAGTTGGCACAGATACGCAGTATTTT. Translating it yields CASSLRLGVGTDTQYF.

The chain employs TRBV6-2 or TRBV6-3 and TRBJ2-3; 10 bases align to TRBD2. After removal of 0 bases from V and 4 bases from J, the junction contained 4 bases not matched to a gene. The CDR3 runs to 16 residues. In germline, CDR1 is MNHEY, CDR2 SVGEGT. The CDR3 here is CASSYSLAGVADTQYF. The CDR3 nucleotides are TGTGCCAGCAGTTACTCCCTAGCGGGAGTCGCAGATACGCAGTATTTT.

The chain carries TRBV6-6 and TRBJ2-2, with D possibly matching TRBD2 (7 bases). The CDR3 spans 15 residues. Germline values: CDR1 MNHNY, CDR2 SVGAGI (reference sequence). CDR3 sequence: CAYPGAGVETGELFF. In DNA, the CDR3 is TGTGCTTATCCGGGGGCGGGAGTGGAGACCGGGGAGCTGTTTTTT.

The chain links TRBV24-1 to TRBJ2-3; 9 nucleotides agree with TRBD2. The CDR3 length is 17 residues. Losses at the gene ends were 10 bases for V and 2 bases for J; bases not matched to a gene: 15. Germline loops: CDR1 KGHDR, CDR2 SFDVKD. The CDR3 region is CATGLAGGPTFTDTQYF. CDR3 sequence (DNA): TGTGCCACAGGACTGGCGGGAGGGCCCACGTTCACAGATACGCAGTATTTT.

The CDR3 sequence is CASSQKTSAYEQYF. CDR3 nucleotide sequence: TGCGCCAGCAGCCAAAAGACTAGCGCCTACGAGCAGTACTTC. V gene TRBV4-1 combines with J gene TRBJ2-7; TRBD2 matches 8 bases. The J segment lost 2 bases and the V segment lost 2 bases, leaving 2 bases of the junction unmatched. The CDR3 totals 14 residues. The germline CDR1 and CDR2 sequences are MGHRA and YSYEKL.

This clonotype turned up a few times. V and J are TRBV20-1 and TRBJ1-1, with D tentatively TRBD1 (5 bases). The CDR3 contains 15 residues. In germline, CDR1 is DFQATT, CDR2 SNEGSKA (reference sequence). Trimming left V 3 bases short and J 0 bases short, with 14 bases between. CDR3 nucleotides: TGCAGTGCTAGGGGCCTGGGACGGGTGAACACTGAAGCTTTCTTT. Protein product: CSARGLGRVNTEAFF.

The gene calls are TRBV24-1 and TRBJ2-7; 9 nucleotides line up with TRBD1. The CDR3 has 16 amino acids. V trimming: 3 bases; J trimming: 2 bases; junction bases outside the gene matches: 7. Looked up from germline, CDR1 is KGHDR and CDR2 is SFDVKD. The CDR3 loop is CATSDPGTGRPYEQYF. In nucleotides, the CDR3 is TGTGCCACCAGTGATCCCGGGACAGGGCGTCCCTACGAGCAGTACTTC.

The chain is built from TRBV7-3 and TRBJ2-1; 8 nucleotides agree with TRBD2. CDR3 length: 16 residues. Germline trimming cut 4 bases from V and 6 bases from J; bases unmatched to any gene: 11. Germline V gene lookup returns CDR1 SGHTA and CDR2 FQGTGA. The CDR3 loop reads CASSSPPGLASNEQFF. The CDR3 bases are TGTGCCAGCAGCTCCCCTCCCGGACTAGCTTCCAATGAGCAGTTCTTC.

This clonotype was counted a few times. The chain carries TRBV11-2 and TRBJ2-7; 8 bases are a match to TRBD1. V gave up 2 bases and J gave up 5 bases; unmatched junction bases: 5. The germline V gene encodes CDR1 SGHAT and CDR2 FQNNGV. This CDR3 is built from 14 residues. The CDR3 is CASSLKADRDEQYF. Here the CDR3 DNA reads TGTGCCAGCAGCTTAAAGGCGGACAGGGACGAGCAGTACTTC.

CDR3 loop: CASSLDFVSEQFF. For the CDR3, the DNA is TGCGCCAGCAGCTTGGATTTCGTGTCTGAGCAGTTCTTC. The chain couples TRBV5-1 to TRBJ2-1, with no clear D. CDR3 size: 13 residues. Per germline, CDR1 SGHRS and CDR2 YFSETQ. The ends were cut back, 0 bases at V and 9 bases at J, with 10 bases in the middle.

V and J are TRBV7-2 and TRBJ1-6, with TRBD1 matching over 7 bases. Per the germline V gene, CDR1 is SGHTA and CDR2 is FQGNSA. The ends lost 5 bases at V and 7 bases at J; junction bases unmatched: 8. The length of the CDR3 is 15 residues. CDR3 sequence: CASSPRQGSNSPLHF. CDR3 nucleotides: TGTGCCAGCAGCCCCCGACAGGGAAGCAATTCACCCCTCCACTTT.